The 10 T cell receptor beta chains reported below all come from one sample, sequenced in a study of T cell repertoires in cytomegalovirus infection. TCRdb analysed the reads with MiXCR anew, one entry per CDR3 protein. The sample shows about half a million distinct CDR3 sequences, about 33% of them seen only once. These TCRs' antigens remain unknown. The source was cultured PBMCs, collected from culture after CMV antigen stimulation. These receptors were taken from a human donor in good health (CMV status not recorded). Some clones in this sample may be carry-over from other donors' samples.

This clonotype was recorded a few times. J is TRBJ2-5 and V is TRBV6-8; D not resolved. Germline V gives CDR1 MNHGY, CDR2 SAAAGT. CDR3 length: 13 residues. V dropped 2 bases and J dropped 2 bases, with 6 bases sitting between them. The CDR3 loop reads CASSYAGQETQYF. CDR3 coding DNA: TGTGCCAGCAGTTACGCTGGGCAAGAGACCCAGTACTTC.

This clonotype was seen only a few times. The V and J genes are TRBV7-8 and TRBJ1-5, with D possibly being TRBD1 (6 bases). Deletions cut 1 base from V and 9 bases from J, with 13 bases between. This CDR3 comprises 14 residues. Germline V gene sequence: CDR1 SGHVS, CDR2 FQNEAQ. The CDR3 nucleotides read TGTGCCAGCAGCTTAGAAGGGGGGCCCCGGCCCCAGCATTTT. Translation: CASSLEGGPRPQHF.

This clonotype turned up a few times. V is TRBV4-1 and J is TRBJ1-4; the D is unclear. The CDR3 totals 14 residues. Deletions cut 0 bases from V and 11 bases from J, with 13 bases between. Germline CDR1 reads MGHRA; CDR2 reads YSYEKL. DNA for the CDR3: TGCGCCAGCAGCCAAGAGCTCGGGGTAGACAAACTGTTTTTT. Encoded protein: CASSQELGVDKLFF.

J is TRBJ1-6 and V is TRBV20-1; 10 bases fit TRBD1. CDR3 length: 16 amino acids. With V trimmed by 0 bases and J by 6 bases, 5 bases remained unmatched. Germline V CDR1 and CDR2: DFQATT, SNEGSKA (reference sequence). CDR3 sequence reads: CSARDWGTGVNSPLHF. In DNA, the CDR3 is TGCAGTGCTAGAGATTGGGGGACAGGGGTTAATTCACCCCTCCACTTT.

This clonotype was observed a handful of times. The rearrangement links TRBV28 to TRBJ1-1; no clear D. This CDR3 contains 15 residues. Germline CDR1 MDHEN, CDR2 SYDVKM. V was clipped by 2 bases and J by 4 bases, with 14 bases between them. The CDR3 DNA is TGTGCCAGCAGTTTACTTCATGGGTCGGGCACTGAAGCTTTCTTT. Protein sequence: CASSLLHGSGTEAFF.

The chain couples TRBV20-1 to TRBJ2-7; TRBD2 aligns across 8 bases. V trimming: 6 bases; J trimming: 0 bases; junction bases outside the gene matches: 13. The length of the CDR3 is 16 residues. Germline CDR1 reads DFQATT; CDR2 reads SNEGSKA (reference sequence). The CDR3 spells CSAGSSGTESSYEQYF. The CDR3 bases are TGCAGTGCAGGCAGTAGCGGGACCGAGAGCTCCTACGAGCAGTACTTC.

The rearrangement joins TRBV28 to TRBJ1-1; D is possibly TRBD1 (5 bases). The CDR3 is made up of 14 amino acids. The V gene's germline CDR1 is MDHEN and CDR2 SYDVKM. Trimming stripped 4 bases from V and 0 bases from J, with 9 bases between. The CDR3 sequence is CASSWRGLNTEAFF. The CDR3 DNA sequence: TGTGCCAGCAGTTGGAGGGGTCTGAACACTGAAGCTTTCTTT.

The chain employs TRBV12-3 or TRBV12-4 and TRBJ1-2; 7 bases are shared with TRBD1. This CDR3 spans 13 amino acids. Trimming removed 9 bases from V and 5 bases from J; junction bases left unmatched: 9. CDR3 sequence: CASGADREYGYTF. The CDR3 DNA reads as TGTGCCAGTGGGGCAGACAGGGAGTATGGCTACACCTTC.

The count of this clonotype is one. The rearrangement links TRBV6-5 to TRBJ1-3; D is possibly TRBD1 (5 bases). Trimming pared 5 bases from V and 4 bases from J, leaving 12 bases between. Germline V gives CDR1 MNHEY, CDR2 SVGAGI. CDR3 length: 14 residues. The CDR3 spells CASSPGTVGNTIYF. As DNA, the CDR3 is TGTGCCAGCAGTCCCGGGACCGTCGGAAACACCATATATTTT.

The CDR3 protein is CASSRRAGGYNEQFF. CDR3 coding DNA: TGTGCCAGCAGCCGCCGGGCAGGGGGGTACAATGAGCAGTTCTTC. The gene calls are TRBV6-8 and TRBJ2-1; a possible D gene is TRBD1 (7 bases). The CDR3 extends over 15 amino acids. CDR1 is MNHGY and CDR2 is SAAAGT in the germline V gene. V was cut by 6 bases and J by 4 bases, with 16 bases left in between.